This TCR beta chain was captured in a study of spatial heterogeneity in lung cancer. Overall study context: The count of detected beta-chain sequences consistently exceeded that of alpha-chain sequences. Combinations of a unique TCR and a UMI were tallied in raw reads, and on average each appeared more than ten times.

One entry per CDR3 protein results from TCRdb running MiXCR on the 5' RACE reads. The sample lists tens of thousands of distinct CDR3 sequences; 8% were seen once. CDR3 length: 15 amino acids. Between the trimmed V and J ends, which lost 3 bases and 2 bases, there was a span of 11 bases. CDR1 is SGHRS and CDR2 is YFSETQ in the germline V gene. Time point described: sample taken at primary tumor resection. Sequencing covered unsorted whole RNA taken from tumor, nontumor lung or frozen PBMC. In this sample, this clonotype turned up many times. As yet, its antigen is unknown. General study results and limits: Ubiquitous expanded tumor TCRs were seen in blood more at resection than at follow-up.

This sequence joins TRBV5-1 and TRBJ2-2; TRBD2 is a possible D gene (5 bases). This TCR derives from a male donor with early-stage non-small cell lung cancer. The input for sequencing was PBMCs, taken at surgery. The CDR3 DNA reads TGCGCCAGCAGCTGGAAGAGCGGCAACACCGGGGAGCTGTTTTTT. Its translation is CASSWKSGNTGELFF.